The 7 T cell receptor beta chains below all came from one sample that was sequenced in a study of T cell repertoires in cytomegalovirus infection. TCRdb used MiXCR to reprocess the reads, holding one entry per CDR3 protein. The table has roughly 760,000 distinct CDR3 sequences, 35% to 45% seen once. Input material: PBMCs. The receptors originated from a human donor in good health (CMV status not recorded). Some clones in this sample may be carry-over from other donors' samples.

The table lists this clonotype with a few counts. The V call is TRBV7-2, the J call TRBJ2-1, with 8 bases identical to TRBD2. The junction had 12 bases not matched to a gene; V was cut back by 2 bases and J by 9 bases. CDR1 is SGHTA and CDR2 is FQGNSA in the germline V gene. This CDR3 region has 16 residues. DNA of the CDR3: TGTGCCAGCAGCTTAATGGCTAGCGGGCGGAATAGTGAGCAGTTCTTC. This codes for CASSLMASGRNSEQFF.

The gene calls are TRBV5-1 and TRBJ2-4; 14 bases map to TRBD2. V shed 2 bases and J 3 bases; nucleotides not matched to a gene: 1. CDR3 length equals 16 residues. Germline values: CDR1 SGHRS, CDR2 YFSETQ. The CDR3 here is CASSLGTSGGKNIQYF. In DNA form, the CDR3 reads TGCGCCAGCAGCTTAGGGACTAGCGGGGGCAAAAACATTCAGTACTTC.

This clonotype is a singleton in its sample. The genes are TRBV19 and TRBJ1-5; perhaps TRBD1 as D (6 bases). Trimming pared 5 bases from V and 4 bases from J, leaving 18 bases between. Germline assignment: CDR1 LNHDA and CDR2 SQIVND (reference sequence). CDR3 size: 16 residues. The CDR3 loop reads CASSAANRAGNQPQHF. The CDR3 DNA reads as TGTGCCAGTAGTGCCGCAAACAGGGCCGGGAATCAGCCCCAGCATTTT.

V and J are TRBV10-3 and TRBJ2-7, with 7 bases matching TRBD2. Germline V gene lookup returns CDR1 ENHRY and CDR2 SYGVKD. This CDR3 spans 17 amino acids. After removal of 0 bases from V and 3 bases from J, the junction contained 11 bases not matched to a gene. CDR3 loop: CAISESLGLAEFYEQYF. The DNA of the CDR3 is TGTGCCATCAGTGAGTCGTTGGGCCTAGCGGAATTCTACGAGCAGTACTTC.

The chain recombines TRBV6-7 with TRBJ2-3; D gene uncertain. TRBV6-7 is an ORF, and what it does is uncertain. V lost 11 bases, J lost 6 bases, and 9 bases lay in between. The CDR3 has 10 amino acids. CDR3 sequence: CAFQVDTQYF. The CDR3 DNA sequence: TGTGCCTTCCAGGTGGATACGCAGTATTTT.

This clonotype was seen a handful of times. The chain is built from TRBV19 and TRBJ2-5; unclear D gene. The germline V and J ends were trimmed by 1 base and 4 bases, with 4 bases remaining between them. The CDR3 length is 12 residues. Germline loops: CDR1 LNHDA, CDR2 SQIVND (reference sequence). CDR3 in DNA: TGTGCCAGTAGTATAGCGCGAGAGACCCAGTACTTC. Protein: CASSIARETQYF.

This clonotype was observed a handful of times. CDR3 amino acids: CASSLGTGGGGNYGYTF. The CDR3, as DNA: TGTGCCAGCAGCTTAGGCACCGGAGGGGGCGGGAACTATGGCTACACCTTC. J is TRBJ1-2 and V is TRBV7-9; TRBD1 matches at 7 bases. With 1 base clipped from V and 2 bases from J, the junction kept 10 bases outside the gene matches. The CDR3 totals 17 residues. The germline V gene has CDR1 SEHNR and CDR2 FQNEAQ (reference sequence).